This TCR beta chain was found in a study of T cells and Merkel cell carcinoma outcomes. Whole-study results and caveats: Reportedly, T-cell repertoire with density predicts Merkel cell carcinoma outcomes.

Regarding this clone: Its target is unknown.

Clones were sequenced by immunoSEQ multiplex PCR, and TCRdb holds only the in-frame ones, with some missing. The table has 4,000 to 6,000 clones, around 84% seen once; the top ten hold roughly 5.5%. The CDR3 is made up of 12 amino acids. Trimming removed 4 bases from V and 8 bases from J, with 8 bases in between. CDR1 and CDR2 (germline): LGHNA, YSLEER. The receptor's source is a human donor with Merkel cell carcinoma. Sample: tumor tissue from Merkel cell carcinoma. This rearrangement joins TRBV4-3 to TRBJ1-4; no clear D. CDR3 in DNA: TGCGCCAGCAGCCCACGACGGGAAAAACTGTTTTTT. This codes for CASSPRREKLFF.